The rows below give T cell receptor beta chains drawn from one sample of a study of prognosis after radiotherapy for stage I lung cancer. TCRdb itself ran the multiplex PCR reads through MiXCR, one entry per CDR3 protein. The profile shows around 56,000 distinct CDR3 sequences, 26% of them singletons. The sample in question was PBMCs, obtained before or after stereotactic body radiation therapy (not recorded which). All receptors derive from a donor over 45 with non-small cell lung cancer. Each CDR3 is given with its conserved first and last residue. Fields, in order: CDR3 length, clone size, J gene, V gene, D gene, CDR3 DNA, CDR3 protein. The D gene is left open where the match is weak. The size of a clone is reported for some rows only, either as once, few or many, or as a class for expanded clones.

13 | many | TRBJ1-3 | TRBV6-2/TRBV6-3 | . | TGTGCCAGCACCTCGGGCCCTGGAAACACCATATATTTT | CASTSGPGNTIYF
15 | many | TRBJ1-6 | TRBV20-1 | . | TGCAGTGCTAGTCTATCGAACAGGGTCAATTCACCCCTCCACTTT | CSASLSNRVNSPLHF
13 | many | TRBJ1-4 | TRBV6-1 | . | TGTGCCAGCAGGGACCCCGGGGCTGAAAAACTGTTTTTT | CASRDPGAEKLFF
15 | many | TRBJ2-2 | TRBV6-2/TRBV6-3 | . | TGTGCCAGCAGTTACTCGGGACCAGCGTACGGGGAGCTGTTTTTT | CASSYSGPAYGELFF
15 | many | TRBJ1-5 | TRBV20-1 | TRBD1 | TGCAGTGCGGCCTCCGGGACAGATCAGAATCAGCCCCAGCATTTT | CSAASGTDQNQPQHF
12 | many | TRBJ2-7 | TRBV2 | . | TGTGCCAGCAGCCGGACCGCATACGAGCAGTACTTC | CASSRTAYEQYF
15 | . | TRBJ1-5 | TRBV6-2/TRBV6-3 | . | TGTGCCAGCAGTCCCAGGGTCCTGTTTCTTGATACGCAGCATTTT | CASSPRVLFLDTQHF
14 | medium-sized | TRBJ1-6 | TRBV6-1 | TRBD1 | TGTGCCAGCAGGCTGGACAGGGGGCTTTCACCCCTCCACTTT | CASRLDRGLSPLHF
16 | once | TRBJ2-1 | TRBV24-1 | TRBD2 | TGTTCCACCAGTGACCCTAGCGGGGGCGGGGGGAATGAGCGGTTCTTC | CSTSDPSGGGGNERFF
16 | many | TRBJ1-5 | TRBV12-3/TRBV12-4 | . | TGTGCCAGCAGTTTACGGGGGGGCTGGGGGAATCAGCCCCAGCATTTT | CASSLRGGWGNQPQHF
12 | many | TRBJ1-3 | TRBV30 | TRBD1 | TGTGCCAGACAGGGATCCGGAAACACCATATATTTT | CARQGSGNTIYF
15 | many | TRBJ2-1 | TRBV7-9 | . | TGTGCCAGCAGCTCTACAGGGTCCCTTGTGAATGAGCAGTTCTTC | CASSSTGSLVNEQFF
15 | many | TRBJ1-5 | TRBV6-1 | . | TGTGCCAGCAGCTTCTCAGGGAGAGGCAATCAGCCCCAGCATTTT | CASSFSGRGNQPQHF
15 | many | TRBJ2-2 | TRBV7-9 | . | TGTGCCAGCAGCGCGTGGATAGCGAACACCGGGGAGCTGTTTTTT | CASSAWIANTGELFF
16 | once | TRBJ1-1 | TRBV12-3/TRBV12-4 | . | TGTGTCAGCGAGGGGCCGGGGAACCCAGTGAACACTGATGCTTTCTTT | CVSEGPGNPVNTDAFF
14 | many | TRBJ1-5 | TRBV19 | TRBD1 | TGTGCCAGTAGTATCGCGACAGGGGGACAGCCCCAGCATTTT | CASSIATGGQPQHF
15 | . | TRBJ1-3 | TRBV6-2/TRBV6-3 | . | TGTGCCAGCAGTGGGGACGGTTACTCTGGAGACACCATATATTTT | CASSGDGYSGDTIYF
13 | many | TRBJ2-5 | TRBV7-2 | . | TGTGCCAGCAGCCCCGGGGTCAAAGAGACCCAGTACTTC | CASSPGVKETQYF
13 | many | TRBJ2-1 | TRBV7-8 | TRBD1 | TGTGCCAGCAGCTCAGGGACAGCCAATGAGCAGTTCTTC | CASSSGTANEQFF
11 | many | TRBJ2-7 | TRBV20-1 | . | TGCAGTGCTGGGGACGGTTACGAGCAGTACTTC | CSAGDGYEQYF
11 | many | TRBJ1-2 | TRBV14 | . | TGTGCCAGCAGCCAAGGTTATGGCTACACCTTC | CASSQGYGYTF
16 | many | TRBJ1-1 | TRBV24-1 | . | TGTGCCACCAGCCCACAGGGACTCTACTTGAACACTGAAGCTTTCTTT | CATSPQGLYLNTEAFF
15 | many | TRBJ2-1 | TRBV7-2 | . | TGTGCCAGCAGCTTAGTGGCAGGGGTTGGCAATGAGCAGTTCTTC | CASSLVAGVGNEQFF
15 | many | TRBJ2-3 | TRBV6-5 | TRBD2 | TGTGCCAGCAGTTACGGGACTACACGCACAGATACGCAGTATTTT | CASSYGTTRTDTQYF
12 | many | TRBJ1-2 | TRBV28 | . | TGTGCCAGCAGTGGATTGGGGTATGGCTACACCTTC | CASSGLGYGYTF
13 | many | TRBJ1-5 | TRBV2 | . | TGTGCCAGCAGCGGACAGCGCAATCAGCCCCAGCATTTT | CASSGQRNQPQHF
16 | many | TRBJ1-1 | TRBV7-9 | . | TGTGCCAGCAGCCCCCCCCTTGGGAAAGGGGACACTGAAGCTTTCTTT | CASSPPLGKGDTEAFF
15 | . | TRBJ2-5 | TRBV20-1 | TRBD2 | TGCAGTCCTTATTATAGCGGGGACGCACAAGAGACCCAGTACTTC | CSPYYSGDAQETQYF
13 | many | TRBJ1-2 | TRBV20-1 | . | TGCAGTGCCGAGGTCGTGAGTCGGGGTGGCTACACCTTC | CSAEVVSRGGYTF
16 | many | TRBJ2-1 | TRBV4-1 | TRBD1 | TGCGCCAGCAGCCACCCCGGGACAGGGAACTACAATGAGCAGTTCTTC | CASSHPGTGNYNEQFF